Presented here are 19 T cell receptor beta chains from one specimen sequenced in a study of blood T cell repertoires in COVID-19. Using immunoSEQ multiplex PCR, the repertoire was profiled, and TCRdb retains in-frame clones only, with some absent. The sample holds about 50,000 clones; 83% are singletons and the top ten take over 15%. Sequenced sample: peripheral blood. The origin of the receptors is a man in his forties or fifties with acute or convalescent COVID-19.

CDR3 DNA: TGTGCCAGCAGCCAATCAGCAGGGGGCTCCTATGGCTACACCTTC. Its translation is CASSQSAGGSYGYTF. The chain is built from TRBV3-1 (or the pseudogene TRBV3-2) and TRBJ1-2; 8 bases agree with TRBD1. Trimming at V came to 2 bases and at J to 4 bases, leaving 6 bases not matched to a gene. The CDR3 contains 15 residues. Looked up from germline, CDR1 is LGHDT and CDR2 is YNNKEL (reference sequence).

This clone showed up just once. V is TRBV7-2 and J is TRBJ1-6; TRBD1 might be the D (5 bases). Germline V gives CDR1 SGHTA, CDR2 FQGNSA. V dropped 9 bases and J dropped 7 bases, with 16 bases sitting between them. This CDR3 is built from 14 residues. CDR3 bases: TGTGCCAGTACTCGACAAGGGGCAAATTCACCCCTCCACTTT. It encodes CASTRQGANSPLHF. Variable domain in full (rest from reference TRBV7-2 and TRBJ1-6): GAGVSQSPSNKVTEKGKDVELRCDPISGHTALYWYRQSLGQGLEFLIYFQGNSAPDKSGLPSDRFSAERTGGSVSTLTIQRTQQEDSAVYLCASTRQGANSPLHFGNGTRLTVT.

This sequence joins TRBV5-5 and TRBJ1-1; the match to TRBD1 covers 7 bases. The CDR3 is made up of 12 amino acids. Germline assignment: CDR1 SGHKS and CDR2 YYEKEE (reference sequence). V shed 4 bases, J shed 8 bases, and the junction held 5 bases outside the gene matches. As DNA, the CDR3 is TGTGCCAGCAGCCCGGAGGGGGCAGAAGCTTTCTTT. Translating it yields CASSPEGAEAFF. Together with reference TRBV5-5 and TRBJ1-1, the CDR3 gives the full variable domain: DAGVTQSPTHLIKTRGQQVTLRCSPISGHKSVSWYQQVLGQGPQFIFQYYEKEERGRGNFPDRFSARQFPNYSSELNVNALLLGDSALYLCASSPEGAEAFFGQGTRLTVV.

This chain connects TRBV2 to TRBJ2-5, with 7 bases aligning to TRBD1. The CDR3 is made up of 13 amino acids. V shed 5 bases and J 4 bases; nucleotides not matched to a gene: 4. From germline, CDR1 is SNHLY and CDR2 FYNNEI. CDR3: CASSSGQSETQYF. The CDR3 nucleotides are TGTGCCAGCAGTTCGGGACAGTCAGAGACCCAGTACTTC.

The chain is built from TRBV4-1 and TRBJ1-6; D gene ambiguous. The CDR3 is 18 residues long. Germline V gene data show CDR1 as MGHRA and CDR2 as YSYEKL. Between the trimmed V and J ends, which lost 3 bases and 4 bases, there was a span of 19 bases. Here the CDR3 DNA reads TGCGCCAGCAGCCACCCGGAGGCGAGAGAGAAATATAATTCACCCCTCCACTTT. This encodes CASSHPEAREKYNSPLHF.

The chain is built from TRBV19 and TRBJ2-2; D is unresolved. V gave up 1 base and J gave up 1 base, with 4 bases separating them. The CDR3 loop spans 14 amino acids. Germline loops: CDR1 LNHDA, CDR2 SQIVND (reference sequence). Here the CDR3 reads CASSIGGNTGELFF. CDR3 coding DNA: TGTGCCAGTAGTATAGGAGGGAACACCGGGGAGCTGTTTTTT.

This rearrangement joins TRBV7-8 to TRBJ2-5; 9 bases are a match to TRBD2. Per germline, CDR1 SGHVS and CDR2 FQNEAQ. The length of the CDR3 is 14 residues. Trimming at V came to 7 bases and at J to 10 bases, leaving 13 bases not matched to a gene. The chain's CDR3 is CASTGDASGKVQYF. DNA for the CDR3: TGTGCCAGCACCGGGGACGCTAGCGGGAAGGTCCAGTACTTC.

This clone has just a few counts. The chain links TRBV5-1 to TRBJ1-1; TRBD1 might be the D (6 bases). V was trimmed by 0 bases and J by 3 bases, leaving 12 bases between them. The CDR3 contains 15 residues. Germline V gene sequence: CDR1 SGHRS, CDR2 YFSETQ. The CDR3 loop is CASSLASSGDTEAFF. DNA of the CDR3: TGCGCCAGCAGCTTGGCGTCTTCAGGGGACACTGAAGCTTTCTTT.

The count of this clone is one. The gene calls are TRBV9 and TRBJ1-5; TRBD1 is a possible D gene (6 bases). CDR1 and CDR2 from the germline V gene are SGDLS and YYNGEE. V lost 4 bases and J lost 2, with 13 bases in between. The length of the CDR3 is 15 residues. The chain's CDR3 is CASSRGARGNQPQHF. The CDR3 nucleotides read TGTGCCAGCAGCCGGGGGGCAAGAGGCAATCAGCCCCAGCATTTT.

The chain recombines TRBV5-1 with TRBJ2-5; TRBD2 is a possible D gene (6 bases). Per the germline V gene, CDR1 is SGHRS and CDR2 is YFSETQ. The CDR3 contains 14 residues. Trimming took 4 bases from V and 1 from J, leaving 11 bases between them. CDR3 sequence: CASSLPGVQETQYF. CDR3 bases: TGCGCCAGCAGCCTGCCGGGGGTCCAAGAGACCCAGTACTTC.

On this clone: Other DNA variants within this sample encode the same CDR3. The V and J genes are TRBV7-9 and TRBJ1-1, with TRBD1 as a possible D gene (6 bases). V lost 5 bases to trimming and J lost 1 base, with 8 bases between them. This CDR3 has 13 residues. Germline values: CDR1 SEHNR, CDR2 FQNEAQ (reference sequence). CDR3 loop: CASSLGQNTEAFF. The CDR3 DNA reads TGTGCCAGCAGCCTGGGACAGAACACTGAAGCTTTCTTT.

The V call is TRBV7-6, the J call TRBJ1-3; a possible D gene is TRBD1 (5 bases). There are 14 residues in the CDR3. The V gene lost 0 bases and the J gene lost 4 bases, with 7 bases spanning the gap. Germline V gives CDR1 SGHVS, CDR2 FNYEAQ. The CDR3 DNA reads TGTGCCAGCAGCTTAGCGGCAGGGGGAAACACCATATATTTT. It translates to CASSLAAGGNTIYF.

V and J are TRBV12-3 or TRBV12-4 and TRBJ1-2, with TRBD1 matching over 7 bases. Trimming removed 6 bases from V and 1 base from J; junction bases left unmatched: 2. The CDR3 sequence is 13 residues long. CDR3 sequence: CASRYRGNYGYTF. The CDR3 DNA sequence: TGTGCCAGCAGATACAGGGGTAACTATGGCTACACCTTC.

This rearrangement joins TRBV28 to TRBJ2-5, with 10 positions matching TRBD1. This CDR3 has 15 residues. V lost 6 bases, J lost 5 bases, and 9 bases stayed unmatched. Germline V gene lookup returns CDR1 MDHEN and CDR2 SYDVKM. This CDR3 is CASSSRTGGRETQYF. The CDR3 region has the DNA TGTGCCAGCAGCAGTCGGACAGGGGGGAGGGAGACCCAGTACTTC.

V usage is TRBV24-1 and J usage is TRBJ2-3, with TRBD1 matching 8 bases. This CDR3 contains 15 residues. Per the germline V gene, CDR1 is KGHDR and CDR2 is SFDVKD. Trimming at V came to 9 bases and at J to 2 bases, leaving 9 bases not matched to a gene. For the CDR3, the DNA is TGTGCCACCTCCCCCGGGACAGGTATCACAGATACGCAGTATTTT. This gives the protein CATSPGTGITDTQYF.

The CDR3 loop is CASSSTRDRFNYGYTF. CDR3 nucleotides: TGTGCCAGCAGCTCCACCCGGGACAGATTTAACTATGGCTACACCTTC. The V call is TRBV7-2, the J call TRBJ1-2; TRBD1 agrees at 7 bases. V gave up 4 bases and J gave up 1 base; unmatched junction bases: 9. This CDR3 contains 16 residues. Germline-derived CDR1 and CDR2 are SGHTA and FQGNSA.

A few counts support this clone. The chain is built from TRBV27 and TRBJ1-1; 10 bases are a match to TRBD1. This CDR3 comprises 20 residues. Germline V gene lookup returns CDR1 MNHEY and CDR2 SMNVEV (reference sequence). V lost 6 bases to trimming and J lost 0 bases; unmatched junction nucleotides: 19. DNA of the CDR3: TGTGCCAGCAGAAGAAACCCCGGGACAGGGGCGAACTGGATGAACACTGAAGCTTTCTTT. Protein product: CASRRNPGTGANWMNTEAFF.

The chain employs TRBV29-1 and TRBJ1-3; possibly TRBD1 for D (6 bases). The V end was cut by 5 bases, the J end by 2 bases, with 10 bases between. This CDR3 has 13 residues. Germline loops: CDR1 SQVTM, CDR2 ANQGSEA. CDR3 in DNA: TGCAGCGTTTCAGGGGTTACTGGAAACACCATATATTTT. This sequence encodes CSVSGVTGNTIYF.

This clone appeared a single time. The chain carries TRBV3-1 (or the pseudogene TRBV3-2) and TRBJ2-7, with D perhaps TRBD1 (5 bases). The V end was cut by 2 bases, the J end by 6 bases, with 14 bases between. The CDR3 runs 14 residues. The germline V gene encodes CDR1 LGHDT and CDR2 YNNKEL (reference sequence). CDR3 DNA sequence: TGTGCCAGCAGCCAAATGGGGCAGAATTCCGAGCAGTACTTC. Its translation: CASSQMGQNSEQYF.